These 25 T cell receptor beta chains were sequenced from one sample in a study of cytomegalovirus exposure and HLA in healthy donors. The PCR employed 60 Vbeta primers together with 13 Jbeta primers. Method: immunoSEQ multiplex PCR; TCRdb's copy keeps in-frame clones and lacks some. The table lists about 160,000 clones, roughly 70% of them singletons, with roughly 3% in the top ten. The specimen sequenced was PBMCs. The receptors were gathered from a woman aged 25 to 39 in good health and CMV-seronegative.

The genes are TRBV14 and TRBJ2-5; D possibly corresponds to TRBD2 (5 bases). Germline CDR1 SGHDN, CDR2 FVKESK. Trimming took off 4 bases at V and 6 bases at J, with 27 bases between the two ends. The CDR3 has 18 amino acids. The CDR3 loop is CASSPPPGQRNPWKTQYF. The CDR3 DNA follows: TGTGCCAGCAGCCCCCCTCCGGGCCAGCGGAACCCTTGGAAGACCCAGTACTTC.

This clone was counted a few times. V gene TRBV28 combines with J gene TRBJ2-1, with D perhaps matching TRBD1 (7 bases). Between the trimmed V and J ends, which lost 5 bases and 1 base, there was a span of 12 bases. This CDR3 spans 15 amino acids. Germline V gene sequence: CDR1 MDHEN, CDR2 SYDVKM. The CDR3 DNA sequence: TGTGCCAGCAGTGTGGGGGGACAGTCCTACAATGAGCAGTTCTTC. It encodes CASSVGGQSYNEQFF. Full variable domain (rest looked up from reference TRBV28 and TRBJ2-1): DVKVTQSSRYLVKRTGEKVFLECVQDMDHENMFWYRQDPGLGLRLIYFSYDVKMKEKGDIPEGYSVSREKKERFSLILESASTNQTSMYLCASSVGGQSYNEQFFGPGTRLTVL.

The chain joins TRBV4-3 to TRBJ1-2; D is uncertain. Germline-derived CDR1 and CDR2 are LGHNA and YSLEER. This CDR3 contains 14 residues. The V end lost 0 bases, the J end lost 4 bases, and 9 bases lay between the germline ends. The CDR3 spells CASSQEARGYGYTF. The CDR3 nucleotides read TGCGCCAGCAGCCAAGAGGCTCGGGGCTATGGCTACACCTTC.

This chain connects TRBV4-2 to TRBJ2-7, with 10 bases fitting TRBD2. The V gene end was trimmed by 3 bases and the J gene end by 3 bases; junction bases not matched to a gene: 5. Germline loops: CDR1 LGHNA, CDR2 YNFKEQ. The CDR3 runs to 15 residues. CDR3 in DNA: TGTGCCAGCAGCCATGCTCTAGCGGGAGACTACGAGCAGTACTTC. This codes for CASSHALAGDYEQYF.

The chain employs TRBV7-2 and TRBJ2-5; perhaps TRBD1 as D (6 bases). Germline assignment: CDR1 SGHTA and CDR2 FQGNSA. The germline V and J ends were trimmed by 6 bases and 3 bases, with 14 bases remaining between them. The CDR3 contains 14 residues. CDR3 region: CASSRLQGKETQYF. The CDR3 nucleotides read TGTGCCAGCAGTCGACTCCAGGGGAAAGAGACCCAGTACTTC.

The V gene is TRBV6-1, the J gene TRBJ1-1; the match to TRBD1 covers 8 bases. The germline CDR1 and CDR2 sequences are MNHNS and SASEGT. This CDR3 spans 15 amino acids. Germline trimming cut 5 bases from V and 1 base from J; bases unmatched to any gene: 6. Here the CDR3 reads CASSRSTGANTEAFF. The DNA for the CDR3 is TGTGCCAGCAGTCGTTCGACAGGGGCGAACACTGAAGCTTTCTTT.

This clone has more than one count but fewer than ten. The V and J genes are TRBV2 and TRBJ2-5; TRBD1 matches at 10 bases. CDR3 length: 15 amino acids. V was pared by 6 bases and J by 2 bases, with 6 bases of the junction left unmatched. The germline CDR1 and CDR2 sequences are SNHLY and FYNNEI. The CDR3 DNA is TGTGCCAGCAGAGCTGGGACAGGGGCACAAGAGACCCAGTACTTC. Protein product: CASRAGTGAQETQYF.

The chain links TRBV9 to TRBJ2-1; TRBD2 aligns across 8 bases. In germline, CDR1 is SGDLS, CDR2 YYNGEE. V shed 4 bases, J shed 7 bases, and the junction held 7 bases outside the gene matches. This CDR3 spans 14 amino acids. CDR3 loop: CASSSTGTRNEQFF. CDR3 coding DNA: TGTGCCAGCAGCTCCACCGGGACTAGGAATGAGCAGTTCTTC.

This clone was observed a single time. This sequence joins TRBV5-6 and TRBJ2-3; 9 nucleotides line up with TRBD2. The V gene end was trimmed by 1 base and the J gene end by 3 bases; junction bases not matched to a gene: 6. Germline V gene sequence: CDR1 SGHDT, CDR2 YYEEEE. The CDR3 totals 16 residues. In DNA form, the CDR3 reads TGTGCCAGCAGCTTGACGACTAGCGGTTCAACAGATACGCAGTATTTT. Amino acids: CASSLTTSGSTDTQYF.

V usage is TRBV19 and J usage is TRBJ2-2; D call uncertain. Trimming took off 0 bases at V and 3 bases at J, with 5 bases between the two ends. This CDR3 comprises 14 residues. CDR1 and CDR2 (germline): LNHDA, SQIVND (reference sequence). CDR3 amino acids: CASSIEQYTGELFF. The CDR3 DNA follows: TGTGCCAGTAGTATAGAACAGTACACCGGGGAGCTGTTTTTT.

The rearrangement uses TRBV7-2 and TRBJ2-7; perhaps TRBD2 as D (5 bases). V was shortened by 1 base and J by 3 bases, with 10 bases between the two germline ends. Looked up from germline, CDR1 is SGHTA and CDR2 is FQGNSA. CDR3 size: 14 residues. The CDR3 protein is CASSLVAGSYEQYF. The CDR3 DNA reads TGTGCCAGCAGCTTAGTGGCGGGTAGCTACGAGCAGTACTTC.

This clone was seen only once. The chain joins TRBV18 to TRBJ1-5; the D gene is possibly TRBD1 (5 bases). Germline CDR1 KGHSH, CDR2 LQKENI. With 6 bases removed from V and 6 bases from J, the gap between germline ends came to 21 bases. The CDR3 sequence is 16 residues long. The CDR3 coding sequence is TGTGCCAGCTCCGCGACAGTCGTGGCAGTGCTTCAGCCCCAGCATTTT. Encoded protein: CASSATVVAVLQPQHF. Filled out from reference TRBV18 and TRBJ1-5, the complete variable domain reads NAGVMQNPRHLVRRRGQEARLRCSPMKGHSHVYWYRQLPEEGLKFMVYLQKENIIDESGMPKERFSAEFPKEGPSILRIQQVVRGDSAAYFCASSATVVAVLQPQHFGDGTRLSIL.

The chain carries TRBV11-2 and TRBJ2-7; D is unresolved. V lost 5 bases and J 0 bases, leaving 11 bases between the germline ends. The CDR3 consists of 14 residues. Germline V gives CDR1 SGHAT, CDR2 FQNNGV. In nucleotides, the CDR3 is TGTGCCAGCAGCCTCACCCGGAGCTCCTACGAGCAGTACTTC. It specifies CASSLTRSSYEQYF.

Only a few counts were recorded for this clone. The chain recombines TRBV7-9 with TRBJ1-4; D unclear. V dropped 1 base and J dropped 5 bases, with 5 bases sitting between them. This CDR3 region has 13 residues. CDR1 is SEHNR and CDR2 is FQNEAQ in the germline V gene (reference sequence). Written as DNA, the CDR3 is TGTGCCAGCAGCTTAGGGCAGAATGAAAAACTGTTTTTT. Translation: CASSLGQNEKLFF.

The J gene is TRBJ1-2, the V gene TRBV6-6, with D hard to call. CDR1 MNHNY and CDR2 SVGAGI come from the germline V gene (reference sequence). CDR3 length equals 12 residues. V was clipped by 6 bases and J by 8 bases, with 13 bases between them. CDR3 sequence (DNA): TGTGCCAGCAGGGGCTCTCCACCGGGCTACACCTTC. It encodes CASRGSPPGYTF.

In its sample, this clone was seen once. This sequence joins TRBV7-2 and TRBJ2-5, with 11 bases identical to TRBD2. The CDR3 is 16 residues long. From germline, CDR1 is SGHTA and CDR2 FQGNSA. The J segment lost 1 base and the V segment lost 4 bases, leaving 5 bases of the junction unmatched. CDR3 amino acids: CASSSATSGAQETQYF. The CDR3, as DNA: TGTGCCAGCAGCTCGGCGACTAGCGGGGCCCAAGAGACCCAGTACTTC.

This clone was seen a single time. V is TRBV7-3 and J is TRBJ1-6; D may be TRBD1 (6 bases). From germline, CDR1 is SGHTA and CDR2 FQGTGA. The CDR3 contains 13 residues. The V gene lost 5 bases and the J gene lost 9 bases, with 11 bases spanning the gap. The CDR3 sequence: CASSRQQGSPLHF. The CDR3, as DNA: TGTGCCAGCAGCCGCCAACAGGGTTCACCCCTCCACTTT. Variable domain in full (rest from reference TRBV7-3 and TRBJ1-6): GAGVSQTPSNKVTEKGKYVELRCDPISGHTALYWYRQSLGQGPEFLIYFQGTGAADDSGLPNDRFFAVRPEGSVSTLKIQRTERGDSAVYLCASSRQQGSPLHFGNGTRLTVT.

This sequence joins TRBV7-9 and TRBJ1-3; D may be TRBD1 (6 bases). Germline V gene sequence: CDR1 SEHNR, CDR2 FQNEAQ (reference sequence). CDR3 size: 14 residues. V was pared by 7 bases and J by 0 bases, with 10 bases between. The DNA for the CDR3 is TGTGCCAGCACGACAGGTTTCTCTGGAAACACCATATATTTT. Translated, it gives CASTTGFSGNTIYF.

V usage is TRBV7-9 and J usage is TRBJ1-2; D gene unclear. This CDR3 is 14 amino acids long. V dropped 4 bases and J dropped 6 bases, with 15 bases sitting between them. CDR1 SEHNR and CDR2 FQNEAQ come from the germline V gene (reference sequence). The CDR3, as DNA: TGTGCCAGCAGCTCCCTGGGTGAGGTCCATGGCTACACCTTC. This gives the protein CASSSLGEVHGYTF.

This clone was seen a few times. V gene TRBV5-6 combines with J gene TRBJ2-5; 10 positions match TRBD1. TRBJ2-7 explains the end of the DNA better; the J call may be wrong. Germline assignment: CDR1 SGHDT and CDR2 YYEEEE. This CDR3 comprises 14 residues. The CDR3 DNA is TGTGCCAGCAGCCGGGACAGGGGAAACTACGAGCAGTACTTC. It is translated as CASSRDRGNYEQYF.

The chain links TRBV5-4 to TRBJ2-2; maybe TRBD1 (6 bases). V gave up 2 bases and J gave up 8 bases, with 13 bases separating them. The V gene's germline CDR1 is SGHNT and CDR2 YYREEE (reference sequence). The CDR3 length is 14 residues. As DNA, the CDR3 is TGTGCCAGCAGCTTCACTTCTCAGGGGGGGGAGCTGTTTTTT. Protein product: CASSFTSQGGELFF.

V and J are TRBV6-1 and TRBJ2-7; 9 positions match TRBD2. V shed 6 bases, J shed 3 bases, and the junction held 3 bases outside the gene matches. The germline V gene encodes CDR1 MNHNS and CDR2 SASEGT. This CDR3 contains 13 residues. CDR3 in amino acids: CASRLAGVYEQYF. The CDR3 DNA reads TGTGCCAGCAGATTAGCGGGGGTCTACGAGCAGTACTTC.

This chain uses TRBV9 with TRBJ2-3; D possibly corresponds to TRBD2 (6 bases). Trimming left V 0 bases short and J 5 bases short, with 13 bases between. CDR1 and CDR2 from the germline V gene are SGDLS and YYNGEE. The CDR3 has 15 amino acids. CDR3: CASSVGGVGGDTQYF. The CDR3 bases are TGTGCCAGCAGCGTAGGCGGGGTTGGGGGAGATACGCAGTATTTT.

As to this clone: At one end the junction does not follow the germline gene, possibly because of a read error. The gene calls are TRBV6-5 and TRBJ2-3; 8 positions match TRBD2. The CDR3 covers 14 residues. Germline assignment: CDR1 MNHEY and CDR2 SVGAGI. Here the CDR3 reads CASRYTGTRDTQYF. CDR3 in DNA: TGTGCCAGCCGTTACACCGGGACTAGGGATACGCAGTATTTT.

The CDR3 loop reads CASSPGDSSGYTF. The CDR3 coding sequence is TGCGCCAGCAGCCCTGGAGACTCGAGTGGCTACACCTTC. The J gene is TRBJ1-2, the V gene TRBV5-1; D unresolved. Germline V gene lookup returns CDR1 SGHRS and CDR2 YFSETQ. The V end was cut by 4 bases, the J end by 7 bases, with 14 bases between. This CDR3 is built from 13 residues.